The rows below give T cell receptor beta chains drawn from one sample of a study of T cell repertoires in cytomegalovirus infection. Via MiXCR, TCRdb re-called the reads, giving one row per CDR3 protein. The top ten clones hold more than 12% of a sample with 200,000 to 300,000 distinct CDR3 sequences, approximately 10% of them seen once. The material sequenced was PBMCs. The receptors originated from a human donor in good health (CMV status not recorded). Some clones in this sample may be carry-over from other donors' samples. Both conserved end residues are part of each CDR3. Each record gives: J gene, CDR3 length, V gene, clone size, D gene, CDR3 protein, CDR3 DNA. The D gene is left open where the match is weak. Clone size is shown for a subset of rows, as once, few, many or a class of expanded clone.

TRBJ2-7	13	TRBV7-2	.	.	CASSLFAAYEQYF	TGTGCCAGCAGCTTATTCGCTGCCTACGAGCAGTACTTC
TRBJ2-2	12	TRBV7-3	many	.	CASSHLSGELFF	TGTGCCAGCAGCCACCTATCCGGGGAGCTGTTTTTT
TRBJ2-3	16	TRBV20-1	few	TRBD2	CSARDRIAGKTDTQYF	TGCAGTGCTAGAGATAGAATAGCGGGAAAGACAGATACGCAGTATTTT
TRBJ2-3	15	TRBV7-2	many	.	CASDTVGGFTDTQYF	TGTGCCAGCGACACGGTAGGAGGCTTCACAGATACGCAGTATTTT
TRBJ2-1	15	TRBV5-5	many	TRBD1	CASSPGTGGGNEQFF	TGTGCCAGCAGCCCCGGGACAGGGGGCGGCAATGAGCAGTTCTTC
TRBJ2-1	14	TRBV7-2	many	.	CASSLAGAYNEQFF	TGTGCCAGCAGCTTAGCAGGGGCCTACAATGAGCAGTTCTTC
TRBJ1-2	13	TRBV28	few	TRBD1	CASSRDRRFGYTF	TGTGCCAGCAGCCGGGACAGAAGGTTCGGCTACACCTTC
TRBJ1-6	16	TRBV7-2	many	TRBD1	CASSPPGTGVNSPLHF	TGTGCCAGCAGCCCACCCGGGACAGGGGTCAATTCACCCCTCCACTTT
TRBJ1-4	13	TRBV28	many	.	CASRGGGNEKLFF	TGTGCCAGCAGGGGGGGCGGAAATGAAAAACTGTTTTTT
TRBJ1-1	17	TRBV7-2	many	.	CASSSLPRGVGNTEAFF	TGTGCCAGCAGTTCACTTCCGAGGGGGGTAGGGAACACTGAAGCTTTCTTT
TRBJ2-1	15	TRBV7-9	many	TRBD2	CASSSRRGGVDEQFF	TGTGCCAGCAGCTCGAGGCGGGGGGGAGTCGATGAGCAGTTCTTC
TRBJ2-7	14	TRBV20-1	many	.	CSAREAGEVYEQYF	TGCAGTGCTAGAGAGGCCGGGGAGGTCTACGAGCAGTACTTC
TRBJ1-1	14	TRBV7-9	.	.	CASTLTGIDTEAFF	TGTGCCAGCACCCTAACAGGGATCGACACTGAAGCTTTCTTT
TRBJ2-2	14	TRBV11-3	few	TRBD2	CAAAGDPNTGELFF	TGTGCCGCCGCGGGGGACCCGAACACCGGGGAGCTGTTTTTT
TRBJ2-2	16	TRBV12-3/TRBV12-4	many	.	CASSLRGPRGTGELFF	TGTGCCAGCAGTTTAAGAGGACCCCGAGGGACCGGGGAGCTGTTTTTT
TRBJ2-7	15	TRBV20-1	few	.	CSATTTRRSVGEQYF	TGCAGTGCCACCACAACCCGCAGAAGCGTCGGCGAGCAGTACTTC
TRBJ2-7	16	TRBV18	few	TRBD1	CASSPFSGTGTYEQYF	TGTGCCAGCTCACCGTTTTCCGGGACAGGGACCTACGAGCAGTACTTC
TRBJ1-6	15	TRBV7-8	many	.	CASGTTGFNNSPLHF	TGTGCCAGCGGAACCACAGGGTTCAATAATTCACCCCTCCACTTT
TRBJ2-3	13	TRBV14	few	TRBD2	CASSPGLYATQYF	TGTGCCAGCAGCCCGGGACTATACGCTACGCAGTATTTT
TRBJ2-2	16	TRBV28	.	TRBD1	CASSPIGTGDTKELFF	TGTGCCAGCAGCCCTATAGGGACAGGGGATACCAAGGAGCTGTTTTTT
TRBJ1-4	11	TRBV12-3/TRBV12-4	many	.	CASSLGEKLFF	TGTGCCAGCAGCTTAGGTGAAAAACTGTTTTTT
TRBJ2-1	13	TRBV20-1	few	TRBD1	CSAVGQQGNEQFF	TGCAGTGCCGTAGGGCAACAGGGGAATGAGCAGTTCTTC
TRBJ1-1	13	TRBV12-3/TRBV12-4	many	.	CASGTHSMTEAFF	TGTGCCAGCGGTACCCACAGTATGACTGAAGCTTTCTTT
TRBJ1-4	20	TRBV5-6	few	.	CASTPSRDWSPGATNEKLFF	TGTGCCAGCACCCCAAGCCGGGACTGGAGCCCGGGGGCCACAAATGAAAAACTGTTTTTT
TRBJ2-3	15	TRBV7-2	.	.	CASSLGPVLTDTQYF	TGTGCCAGCAGCTTAGGTCCAGTGCTCACAGATACGCAGTATTTT
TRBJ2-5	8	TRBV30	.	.	CAWSDQYF	TGTGCCTGGAGCGACCAGTACTTC
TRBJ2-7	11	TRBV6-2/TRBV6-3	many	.	CASSQQDEQYF	TGTGCCAGCAGTCAACAAGATGAGCAGTACTTC
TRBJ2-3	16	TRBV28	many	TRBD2	CASTSGSGWDTDTQYF	TGTGCCAGCACCTCGGGTAGCGGGTGGGACACAGATACGCAGTATTTT
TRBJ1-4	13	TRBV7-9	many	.	CASSLKGSEKLFF	TGTGCCAGCAGCTTAAAGGGAAGCGAAAAACTGTTTTTT
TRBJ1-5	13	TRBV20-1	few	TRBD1	CSAGTGGNQPQHF	TGCAGCGCTGGGACAGGCGGCAATCAGCCCCAGCATTTT
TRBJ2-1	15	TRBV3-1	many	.	CASSRAGVGYNEQFF	TGTGCCAGCAGCCGCGCCGGGGTCGGATACAATGAGCAGTTCTTC
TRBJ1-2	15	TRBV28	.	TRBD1	CASSPGGQGLDGYTF	TGTGCCAGCAGCCCGGGGGGACAGGGGTTAGATGGCTACACCTTC
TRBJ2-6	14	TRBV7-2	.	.	CASSFRARANVLTF	TGTGCCAGCAGCTTCCGGGCCCGGGCCAACGTCCTGACTTTC
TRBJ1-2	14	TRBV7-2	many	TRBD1	CASSLADRTYGYTF	TGTGCCAGCAGCTTAGCGGACAGGACCTATGGCTACACCTTC